A single sample gave rise to the 27 T cell receptor beta chains below, sequenced in a study of radiotherapy plus CTLA-4 blockade in lung cancer. Only in-frame clones appear in the TCRdb table, and some are missing; sequencing was by immunoSEQ multiplex PCR. The sample consists of about 49,000 clones, roughly 85% of them appearing once. This material consisted of peripheral blood, taken from a patient treated with radiotherapy plus ipilimumab. The receptors derive from a human donor with non-small cell lung cancer whose response to radiotherapy plus ipilimumab could not be evaluated.

The rearrangement links TRBV11-3 to TRBJ2-1; TRBD2 agrees at 7 bases. This CDR3 comprises 13 residues. Germline CDR1 SGHNT, CDR2 YENEEA. V lost 2 bases and J lost 5; bases outside the gene matches: 0. CDR3 coding DNA: TGTGCCAGCAGCTTACTAGCGGACAATGAGCAGTTCTTC. This encodes CASSLLADNEQFF.

V and J are TRBV27 and TRBJ1-1; 9 nucleotides align to TRBD1. Germline assignment: CDR1 MNHEY and CDR2 SMNVEV (reference sequence). The CDR3 extends over 14 amino acids. Germline trimming cut 5 bases from V and 7 bases from J; bases unmatched to any gene: 8. This CDR3 reads CASSPDRGVGEAFF. The DNA for the CDR3 is TGTGCCAGCAGTCCGGACAGGGGAGTGGGTGAAGCTTTCTTT.

The V and J genes are TRBV6-1 and TRBJ1-2; TRBD1 agrees at 7 bases. Germline-derived CDR1 and CDR2 are MNHNS and SASEGT. Trimming took 6 bases from V and 5 from J; bases not matched to a gene: 12. The CDR3 is 15 amino acids. CDR3 sequence reads: CASRGPTGTAYGYTF. In DNA form, the CDR3 reads TGTGCCAGCAGGGGGCCGACCGGGACAGCGTATGGCTACACCTTC.

The CDR3 DNA follows: TGTGCCAGCAGCGTAGGGTCTAGCGGGAGCTACGAGCAGTACTTC. It encodes CASSVGSSGSYEQYF. The chain combines TRBV9 with TRBJ2-7; TRBD2 agrees at 10 bases. The junction had 3 bases not matched to a gene; V was cut back by 0 bases and J by 3 bases. Germline values: CDR1 SGDLS, CDR2 YYNGEE. This CDR3 comprises 15 residues.

This sequence joins TRBV5-1 and TRBJ2-7; 13 nucleotides line up with TRBD2. This CDR3 comprises 16 residues. Germline lookup yields CDR1 SGHRS and CDR2 YFSETQ. Trimming cost V 4 bases and J 6 bases; bases outside gene matches: 10. DNA for the CDR3: TGCGCCAGCAGCCAAGGACTAGCGGGAGAGGGGCTCGAGCAGTACTTC. The encoded protein is CASSQGLAGEGLEQYF.

The chain uses TRBV28 and TRBJ2-1, with D possibly being TRBD2 (7 bases). This CDR3 has 15 residues. The germline gives CDR1 MDHEN, CDR2 SYDVKM. V lost 6 bases and J lost 6, with 18 bases in between. CDR3 protein: CASSFRGLAVNEQFF. The CDR3 region has the DNA TGTGCCAGCAGCTTCCGGGGGCTAGCGGTCAATGAGCAGTTCTTC. Combining the CDR3 with reference TRBV28 and TRBJ2-1 gives the whole variable domain DVKVTQSSRYLVKRTGEKVFLECVQDMDHENMFWYRQDPGLGLRLIYFSYDVKMKEKGDIPEGYSVSREKKERFSLILESASTNQTSMYLCASSFRGLAVNEQFFGPGTRLTVL.

The V gene is TRBV28, the J gene TRBJ2-7; TRBD1 aligns across 8 bases. Trimming took 2 bases from V and 4 from J; bases not matched to a gene: 13. CDR1 is MDHEN, CDR2 SYDVKM, per germline. The CDR3 totals 17 residues. The CDR3 spells CASSLQGSEGQAYEQYF. In DNA, the CDR3 is TGTGCCAGCAGTTTACAGGGTTCGGAGGGACAGGCTTACGAGCAGTACTTC.

This chain joins TRBV21-1 and TRBJ1-5. TRBV21-1 represents a pseudogene. The CDR3 runs 17 residues. The chain's CDR3 is CASSKIGKGKCNQPQHF. The CDR3, as DNA: TGTGCCAGCAGCAAAATCGGGAAAGGGAAATGCAATCAGCCCCAGCATTTT.

This chain joins TRBV5-1 and TRBJ2-1, with 16 bases lining up with TRBD2. Trimming cost V 5 bases and J 9 bases; bases outside gene matches: 5. Germline V lookup: CDR1 SGHRS, CDR2 YFSETQ. CDR3 length: 15 amino acids. DNA of the CDR3: TGCGCCAGCAGGTCGGGACTAGCGGGAGGGAGTGAGCAGTTCTTC. Amino acids: CASRSGLAGGSEQFF.

V and J are TRBV28 and TRBJ1-6; D gene ambiguous. This CDR3 has 16 residues. CDR1 MDHEN and CDR2 SYDVKM come from the germline V gene. Trimming left V 3 bases short and J 8 bases short, with 17 bases between. CDR3 coding DNA: TGTGCCAGCAGTTTCACGTGGCAGGCTACGGATTCACCCCTCCACTTT. Amino acids: CASSFTWQATDSPLHF.

The rearrangement uses TRBV28 and TRBJ1-5, with D possibly being TRBD1 (6 bases). Per the germline V gene, CDR1 is MDHEN and CDR2 is SYDVKM. Between the trimmed V and J ends, which lost 6 bases and 6 bases, there was a span of 24 bases. CDR3 length: 17 residues. The CDR3 DNA follows: TGTGCCAGCAGGCGTACCGCGATTGTACAGGGTACTCAGCCCCAGCATTTT. Its translation: CASRRTAIVQGTQPQHF. The full variable domain, its missing parts supplied by reference TRBV28 and TRBJ1-5, is DVKVTQSSRYLVKRTGEKVFLECVQDMDHENMFWYRQDPGLGLRLIYFSYDVKMKEKGDIPEGYSVSREKKERFSLILESASTNQTSMYLCASRRTAIVQGTQPQHFGDGTRLSIL.

The rearrangement joins TRBV2 to TRBJ2-1, with D uncertain. Germline CDR1 reads SNHLY; CDR2 reads FYNNEI. The CDR3 runs to 11 residues. Trimming took 5 bases from V and 8 from J, leaving 7 bases between them. CDR3 sequence reads: CASSNYYEQFF. The CDR3 DNA reads TGTGCCAGCAGTAACTATTATGAGCAGTTCTTC.

This clone is a singleton in its sample. This chain links TRBV10-2 with TRBJ2-4; 12 positions match TRBD2. Looked up from germline, CDR1 is WSHSY and CDR2 is SAAADI. With V trimmed by 1 base and J by 2 bases, 3 bases remained unmatched. This CDR3 spans 17 amino acids. In DNA form, the CDR3 reads TGCGCCAGCAGTGAGTTAGGACTAGCGGGAACCAAAAACATTCAGTACTTC. It encodes CASSELGLAGTKNIQYF.

V usage is TRBV5-1 and J usage is TRBJ2-5; the D gene is possibly TRBD1 (5 bases). The end of the DNA is better explained by TRBJ2-7, so the J call may be wrong. The CDR3 contains 15 residues. Germline lookup yields CDR1 SGHRS and CDR2 YFSETQ. CDR3 DNA sequence: TGCGCCAGCAGCTTGGCAGGACAAGAGCTTTACGAGCAGTACTTC. Translated, it gives CASSLAGQELYEQYF.

V gene TRBV5-1 combines with J gene TRBJ1-1, with TRBD1 identical over 10 bases. After removal of 5 bases from V and 3 bases from J, the junction contained 1 base not matched to a gene. The CDR3 is made up of 13 amino acids. In germline, CDR1 is SGHRS, CDR2 YFSETQ. The CDR3 nucleotides read TGCGCCAGCAGTGGGACAGGGGACACTGAAGCTTTCTTT. Translation gives CASSGTGDTEAFF. Using reference TRBV5-1 and TRBJ1-1 for the parts outside the CDR3, the full variable domain is KAGVTQTPRYLIKTRGQQVTLSCSPISGHRSVSWYQQTPGQGLQFLFEYFSETQRNKGNFPGRFSGRQFSNSRSEMNVSTLELGDSALYLCASSGTGDTEAFFGQGTRLTVV.

The V and J genes are TRBV7-8 and TRBJ2-7; perhaps TRBD1 as D (6 bases). CDR3 size: 14 residues. Germline lookup yields CDR1 SGHVS and CDR2 FQNEAQ. The V and J ends lost 1 base and 0 bases respectively, with 7 bases between them. CDR3 sequence (DNA): TGTGCCAGCAGCTTAGGGACAGCCTCCTACGAGCAGTACTTC. Encoded protein: CASSLGTASYEQYF.

This rearrangement joins TRBV7-8 to TRBJ1-2, with D possibly matching TRBD1 (5 bases). CDR1 SGHVS and CDR2 FQNEAQ come from the germline V gene. V shed 5 bases and J shed 0 bases, with 10 bases lying between them. The CDR3 loop spans 14 amino acids. The CDR3 DNA reads TGTGCCAGCAGCAAAGGGACTCCTAACTATGGCTACACCTTC. This sequence encodes CASSKGTPNYGYTF.

This clone was counted once. The rearrangement links TRBV25-1 to TRBJ2-2; weak D call: TRBD1 (6 bases). V lost 3 bases and J 1 base, leaving 9 bases between the germline ends. This CDR3 is built from 15 residues. CDR1 is MGHDK and CDR2 is SYGVNS in the germline V gene. The CDR3: CASSDPGQNTGELFF. The CDR3 nucleotides are TGTGCCAGCAGTGACCCGGGACAGAACACCGGGGAGCTGTTTTTT.

This CDR3 is CASSTTGGEKLFF. The DNA for the CDR3 is TGTGCCAGCAGTACCACAGGGGGTGAAAAACTGTTTTTT. This sequence joins TRBV2 and TRBJ1-4, with 8 bases that match TRBD1. V dropped 5 bases and J dropped 7; count of bases not matched to a gene: 3. The length of the CDR3 is 13 residues. Germline V gene data show CDR1 as SNHLY and CDR2 as FYNNEI. Full variable domain (missing parts from reference TRBV2 and TRBJ1-4): EPEVTQTPSHQVTQMGQEVILRCVPISNHLYFYWYRQILGQKVEFLVSFYNNEISEKSEIFDDQFSVERPDGSNFTLKIRSTKLEDSAMYFCASSTTGGEKLFFGSGTQLSVL.

The chain combines TRBV7-2 with TRBJ1-1; the D gene is possibly TRBD1 (6 bases). Per germline, CDR1 SGHTA and CDR2 FQGNSA. This CDR3 is built from 14 residues. Trimming took off 3 bases at V and 1 base at J, with 9 bases between the two ends. The CDR3 is CASSLGHTNTEAFF. Here the CDR3 DNA reads TGTGCCAGCAGCTTGGGACATACGAACACTGAAGCTTTCTTT.

The chain uses TRBV7-2 and TRBJ2-3; 11 nucleotides line up with TRBD2. Germline CDR1 is SGHTA and CDR2 is FQGNSA. The CDR3 runs to 15 residues. V was clipped by 7 bases and J by 4 bases; unmatched bases: 7. The CDR3 DNA is TGTGCCAGCATTAGCGGGAGGGCCACGGCAGATACGCAGTATTTT. Protein sequence: CASISGRATADTQYF.

The V gene is TRBV19, the J gene TRBJ2-6; 8 nucleotides agree with TRBD1. With V trimmed by 11 bases and J by 3 bases, 18 bases remained unmatched. Germline-derived CDR1 and CDR2 are LNHDA and SQIVND (reference sequence). CDR3 length equals 18 residues. The CDR3 DNA is TGTGCCGCCAGCAGGGGGTGGAGACAGGGGATTGGGGCCAACGTCCTGACTTTC. This gives the protein CAASRGWRQGIGANVLTF.

The V call is TRBV30, the J call TRBJ1-1; 7 bases line up with TRBD1. Unmatched junction bases numbered 0, after V lost 0 bases and J lost 8 bases. This CDR3 comprises 11 residues. Per germline, CDR1 GTSNPN and CDR2 SVGIG (reference sequence). Written as DNA, the CDR3 is TGTGCCTGGAGTGTCAGGGGGGAAGCTTTCTTT. Its protein is CAWSVRGEAFF.

This rearrangement joins TRBV7-9 to TRBJ1-5; D uncertain. CDR1 is SEHNR, CDR2 FQNEAQ, per germline (reference sequence). The germline V and J ends were trimmed by 1 base and 6 bases, with 10 bases remaining between them. The CDR3 has 14 residues. The CDR3 DNA is TGTGCCAGCAGCTTAGGGGCATTGCCTCAGCCCCAGCATTTT. Translated: CASSLGALPQPQHF. The whole variable domain, filled in from reference TRBV7-9 and TRBJ1-5, reads DTGVSQNPRHKITKRGQNVTFRCDPISEHNRLYWYRQTLGQGPEFLTYFQNEAQLEKSRLLSDRFSAERPKGSFSTLEIQRTEQGDSAMYLCASSLGALPQPQHFGDGTRLSIL.

V and J are TRBV7-2 and TRBJ1-1; tentative D call: TRBD1 (6 bases). V gave up 6 bases and J gave up 10 bases, with 12 bases separating them. The CDR3 is 11 residues long. The germline gives CDR1 SGHTA, CDR2 FQGNSA. The CDR3 DNA is TGTGCCAGCAGGGCACAGGGACCAGCTTTCTTT. Protein sequence: CASRAQGPAFF.

The V and J genes are TRBV28 and TRBJ2-5, with 11 bases that match TRBD1. The J call may be faulty, since TRBJ2-7 better matches the DNA end. The CDR3 is made up of 14 amino acids. Germline values: CDR1 MDHEN, CDR2 SYDVKM. CDR3 in amino acids: CGVTGTGGSYEQYF. CDR3 bases: TGTGGTGTGACCGGGACAGGGGGATCCTACGAGCAGTACTTC.

This clone has just one count. CDR3 in amino acids: CASSGQGDYGYTF. DNA of the CDR3: TGCGCCAGCAGCGGACAGGGGGACTATGGCTACACCTTC. V gene TRBV4-1 combines with J gene TRBJ1-2; TRBD1 agrees at 10 bases. The trim removed 5 bases at V and 3 bases at J, leaving 0 bases unmatched. The CDR3 sequence is 13 residues long. Germline CDR1 MGHRA, CDR2 YSYEKL.